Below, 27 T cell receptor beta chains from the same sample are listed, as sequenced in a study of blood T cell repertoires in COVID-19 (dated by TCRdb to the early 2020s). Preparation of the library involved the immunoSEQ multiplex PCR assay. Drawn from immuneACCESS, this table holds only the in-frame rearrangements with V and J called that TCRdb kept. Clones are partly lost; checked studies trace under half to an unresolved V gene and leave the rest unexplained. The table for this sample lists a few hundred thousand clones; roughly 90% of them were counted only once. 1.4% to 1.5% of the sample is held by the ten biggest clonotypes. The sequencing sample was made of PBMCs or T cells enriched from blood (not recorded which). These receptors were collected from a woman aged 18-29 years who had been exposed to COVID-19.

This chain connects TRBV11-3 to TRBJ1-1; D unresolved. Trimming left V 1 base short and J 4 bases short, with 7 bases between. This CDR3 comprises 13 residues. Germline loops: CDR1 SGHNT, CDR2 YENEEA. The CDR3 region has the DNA TGTGCCAGCAGCTTAGTAGAGGGCACTGAAGCTTTCTTT. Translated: CASSLVEGTEAFF.

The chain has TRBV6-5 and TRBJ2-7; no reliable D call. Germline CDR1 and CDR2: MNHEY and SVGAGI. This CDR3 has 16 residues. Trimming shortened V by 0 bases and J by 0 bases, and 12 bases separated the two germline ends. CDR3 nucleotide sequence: TGTGCCAGCAGTTACTCGGTCATGCCGAGCTCCTACGAGCAGTACTTC. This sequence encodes CASSYSVMPSSYEQYF.

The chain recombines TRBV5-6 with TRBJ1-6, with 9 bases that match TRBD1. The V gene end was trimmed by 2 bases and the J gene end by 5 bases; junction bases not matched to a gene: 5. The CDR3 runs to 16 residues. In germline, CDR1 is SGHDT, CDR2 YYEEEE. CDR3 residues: CASSFRTGVDNSPLHF. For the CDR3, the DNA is TGTGCCAGCAGCTTTAGGACAGGGGTTGATAATTCACCCCTCCACTTT.

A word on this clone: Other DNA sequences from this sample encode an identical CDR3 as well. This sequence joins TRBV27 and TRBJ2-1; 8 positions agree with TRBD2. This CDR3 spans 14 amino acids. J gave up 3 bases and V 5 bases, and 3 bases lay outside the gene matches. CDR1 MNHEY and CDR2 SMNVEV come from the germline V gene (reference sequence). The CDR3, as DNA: TGTGCCAGCAGTCTGGCGGGGGGCTACAATGAGCAGTTCTTC. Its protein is CASSLAGGYNEQFF.

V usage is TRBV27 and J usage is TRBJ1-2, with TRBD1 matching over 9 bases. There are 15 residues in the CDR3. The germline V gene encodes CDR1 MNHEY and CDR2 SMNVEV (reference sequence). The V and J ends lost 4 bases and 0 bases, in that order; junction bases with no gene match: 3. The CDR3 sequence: CASSYHRGPNYGYTF. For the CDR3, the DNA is TGTGCCAGCAGTTACCACAGGGGGCCTAACTATGGCTACACCTTC.

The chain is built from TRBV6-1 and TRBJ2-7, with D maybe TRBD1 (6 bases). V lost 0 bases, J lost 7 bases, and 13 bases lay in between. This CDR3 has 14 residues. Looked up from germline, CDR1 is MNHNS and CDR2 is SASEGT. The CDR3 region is CASSEARPGEEQYF. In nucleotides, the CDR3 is TGTGCCAGCAGTGAAGCGCGGCCAGGGGAAGAGCAGTACTTC.

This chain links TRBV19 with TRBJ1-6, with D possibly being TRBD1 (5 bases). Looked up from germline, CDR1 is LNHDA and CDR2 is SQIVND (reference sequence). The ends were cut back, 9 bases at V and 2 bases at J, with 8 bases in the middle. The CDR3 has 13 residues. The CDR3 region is CASGGPYNSPLHF. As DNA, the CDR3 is TGTGCCAGCGGGGGACCCTATAATTCACCCCTCCACTTT. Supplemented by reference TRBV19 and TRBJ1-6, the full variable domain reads DGGITQSPKYLFRKEGQNVTLSCEQNLNHDAMYWYRQDPGQGLRLIYYSQIVNDFQKGDIAEGYSVSREKKESFPLTVTSAQKNPTAFYLCASGGPYNSPLHFGNGTRLTVT.

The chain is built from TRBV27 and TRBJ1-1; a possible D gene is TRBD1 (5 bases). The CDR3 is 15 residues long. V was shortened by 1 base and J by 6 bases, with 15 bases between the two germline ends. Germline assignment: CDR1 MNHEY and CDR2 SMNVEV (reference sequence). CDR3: CASSLLKGVRAEAFF. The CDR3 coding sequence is TGTGCCAGCAGTTTATTGAAAGGGGTTCGGGCTGAAGCTTTCTTT.

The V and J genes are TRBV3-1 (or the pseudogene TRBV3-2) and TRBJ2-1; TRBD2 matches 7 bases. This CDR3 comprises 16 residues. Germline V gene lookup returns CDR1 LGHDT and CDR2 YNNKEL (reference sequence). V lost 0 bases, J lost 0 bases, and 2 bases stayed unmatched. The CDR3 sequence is CASSQDWTSSYNEQFF. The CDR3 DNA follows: TGTGCCAGCAGCCAAGATTGGACTAGCTCCTACAATGAGCAGTTCTTC.

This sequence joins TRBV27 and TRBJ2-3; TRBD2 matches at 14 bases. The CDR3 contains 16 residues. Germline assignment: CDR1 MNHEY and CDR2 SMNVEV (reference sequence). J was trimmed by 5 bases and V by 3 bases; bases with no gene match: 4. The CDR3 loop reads CASSFGTSGRGDTQYF. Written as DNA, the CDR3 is TGTGCCAGCAGTTTCGGGACTAGCGGGAGAGGAGATACGCAGTATTTT.

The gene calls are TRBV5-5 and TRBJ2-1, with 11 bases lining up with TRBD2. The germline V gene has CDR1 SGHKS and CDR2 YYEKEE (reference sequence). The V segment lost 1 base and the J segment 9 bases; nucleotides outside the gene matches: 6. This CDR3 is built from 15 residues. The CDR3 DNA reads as TGTGCCAGCAGCTTGACTAGCGGGAGATCTGCTGAGCAGTTCTTC. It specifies CASSLTSGRSAEQFF.

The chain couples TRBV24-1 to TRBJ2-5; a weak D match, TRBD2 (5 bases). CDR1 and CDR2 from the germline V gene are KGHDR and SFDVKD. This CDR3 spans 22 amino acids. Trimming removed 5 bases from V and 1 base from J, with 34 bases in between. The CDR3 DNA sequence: TGTGCCACCAGTGGGGCTTCCACTAGGGTGCATTCCGGTTCGGTATCCCAAGAGACCCAGTACTTC. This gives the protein CATSGASTRVHSGSVSQETQYF.

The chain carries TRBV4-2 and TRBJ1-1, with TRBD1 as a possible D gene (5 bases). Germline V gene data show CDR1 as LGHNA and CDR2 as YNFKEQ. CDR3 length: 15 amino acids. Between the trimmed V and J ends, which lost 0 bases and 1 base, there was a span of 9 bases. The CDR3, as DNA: TGTGCCAGCAGCCAAGATCGCGGGGCGAACACTGAAGCTTTCTTT. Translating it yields CASSQDRGANTEAFF.

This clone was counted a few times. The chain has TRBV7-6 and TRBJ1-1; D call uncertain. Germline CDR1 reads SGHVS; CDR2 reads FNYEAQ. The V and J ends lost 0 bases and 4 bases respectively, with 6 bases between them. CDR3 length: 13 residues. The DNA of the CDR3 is TGTGCCAGCAGCTTAGCGATGAGCACTGAAGCTTTCTTT. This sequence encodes CASSLAMSTEAFF.

The CDR3 spells CASSSFGGVNGELFF. CDR3 sequence (DNA): TGTGCCAGCAGCTCATTCGGGGGGGTTAACGGGGAGCTGTTTTTT. The rearrangement uses TRBV7-8 and TRBJ2-2; the match to TRBD2 covers 8 bases. Trimming removed 4 bases from V and 7 bases from J; junction bases left unmatched: 8. Germline lookup yields CDR1 SGHVS and CDR2 FQNEAQ. The CDR3 is made up of 15 amino acids.

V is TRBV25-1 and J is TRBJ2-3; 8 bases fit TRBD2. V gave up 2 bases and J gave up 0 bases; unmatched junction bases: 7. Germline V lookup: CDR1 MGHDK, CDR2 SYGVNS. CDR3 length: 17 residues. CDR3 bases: TGTGCCAGCAGTGAACACCCGACTAGCGCTAGCACAGATACGCAGTATTTT. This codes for CASSEHPTSASTDTQYF.

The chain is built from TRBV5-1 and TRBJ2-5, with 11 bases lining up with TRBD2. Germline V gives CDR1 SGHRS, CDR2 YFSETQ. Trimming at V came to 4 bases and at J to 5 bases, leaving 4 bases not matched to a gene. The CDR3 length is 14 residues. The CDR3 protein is CASSHSGRDETQYF. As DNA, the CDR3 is TGCGCCAGCAGCCATAGCGGGAGGGACGAGACCCAGTACTTC.

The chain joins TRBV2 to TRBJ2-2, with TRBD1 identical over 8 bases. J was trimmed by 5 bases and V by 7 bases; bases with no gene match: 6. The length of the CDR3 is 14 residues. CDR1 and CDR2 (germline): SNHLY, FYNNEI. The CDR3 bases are TGTGCCAGCAAGGACAGGGTGGGGACCGGGGAGCTGTTTTTT. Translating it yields CASKDRVGTGELFF.

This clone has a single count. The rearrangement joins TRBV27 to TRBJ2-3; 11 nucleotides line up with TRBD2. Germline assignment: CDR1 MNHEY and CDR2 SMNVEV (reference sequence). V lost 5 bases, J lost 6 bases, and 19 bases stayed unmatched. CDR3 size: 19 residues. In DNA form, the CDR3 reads TGTGCCAGCAGTCCCCTAGCGGGGGGACCTCCCCCCGCAGGGGATACGCAGTATTTT. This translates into CASSPLAGGPPPAGDTQYF.

The DNA for the CDR3 is TGTGCCAGCAGTTTAGGGCGGGGGAACTATGGCTACACCTTC. This sequence encodes CASSLGRGNYGYTF. This rearrangement joins TRBV27 to TRBJ1-2, with D tentatively TRBD1 (5 bases). Germline values: CDR1 MNHEY, CDR2 SMNVEV (reference sequence). The CDR3 extends over 14 amino acids. Trimming removed 2 bases from V and 2 bases from J, with 9 bases in between.

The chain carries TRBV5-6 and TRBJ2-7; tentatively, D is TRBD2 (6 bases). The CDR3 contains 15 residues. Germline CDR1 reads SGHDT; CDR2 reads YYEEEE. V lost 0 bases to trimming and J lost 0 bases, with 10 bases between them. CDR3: CASSLGGTSSYEQYF. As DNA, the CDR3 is TGTGCCAGCAGCTTGGGCGGGACCAGCTCCTACGAGCAGTACTTC.

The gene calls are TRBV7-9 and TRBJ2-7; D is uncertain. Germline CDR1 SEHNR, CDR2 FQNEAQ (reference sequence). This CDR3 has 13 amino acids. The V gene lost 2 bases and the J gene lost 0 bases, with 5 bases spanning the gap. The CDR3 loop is CASSLPGSYEQYF. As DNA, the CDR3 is TGTGCCAGCAGCTTACCGGGCTCCTACGAGCAGTACTTC.

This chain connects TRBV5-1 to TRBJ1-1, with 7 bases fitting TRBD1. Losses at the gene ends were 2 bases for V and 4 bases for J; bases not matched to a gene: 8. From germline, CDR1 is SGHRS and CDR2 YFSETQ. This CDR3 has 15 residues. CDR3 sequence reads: CASSFRQGEGTEAFF. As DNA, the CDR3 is TGCGCCAGCAGCTTCCGACAGGGAGAGGGCACTGAAGCTTTCTTT. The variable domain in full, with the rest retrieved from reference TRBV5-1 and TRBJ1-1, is KAGVTQTPRYLIKTRGQQVTLSCSPISGHRSVSWYQQTPGQGLQFLFEYFSETQRNKGNFPGRFSGRQFSNSRSEMNVSTLELGDSALYLCASSFRQGEGTEAFFGQGTRLTVV.

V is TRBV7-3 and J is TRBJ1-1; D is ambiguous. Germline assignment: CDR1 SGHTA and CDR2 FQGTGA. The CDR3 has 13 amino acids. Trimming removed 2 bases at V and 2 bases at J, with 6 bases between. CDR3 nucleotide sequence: TGTGCCAGCAGCTTATACAGAAACACTGAAGCTTTCTTT. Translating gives CASSLYRNTEAFF.

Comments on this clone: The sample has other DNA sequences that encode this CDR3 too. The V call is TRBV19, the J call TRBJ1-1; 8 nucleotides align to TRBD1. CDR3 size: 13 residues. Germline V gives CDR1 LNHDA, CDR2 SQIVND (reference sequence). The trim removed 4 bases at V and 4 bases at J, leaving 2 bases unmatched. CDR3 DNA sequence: TGTGCCAGTAGTACACAGGGGGGCACTGAAGCTTTCTTT. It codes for CASSTQGGTEAFF.

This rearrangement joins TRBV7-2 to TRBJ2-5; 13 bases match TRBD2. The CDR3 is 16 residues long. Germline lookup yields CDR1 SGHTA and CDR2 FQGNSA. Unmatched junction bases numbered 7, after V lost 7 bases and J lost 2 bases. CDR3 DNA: TGTGCCAGCATCACCGGACTAGCGGGGGAGCAAGAGACCCAGTACTTC. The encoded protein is CASITGLAGEQETQYF.

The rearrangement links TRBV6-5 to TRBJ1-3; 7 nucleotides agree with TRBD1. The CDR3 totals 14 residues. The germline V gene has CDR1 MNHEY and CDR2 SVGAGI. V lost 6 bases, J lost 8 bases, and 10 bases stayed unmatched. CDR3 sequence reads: CASRRQYTGDTIYF. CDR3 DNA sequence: TGTGCCAGCAGAAGACAGTATACAGGGGACACCATATATTTT.